This T cell receptor (beta chain) appears in the sequencing data of a study of blood T cell repertoires in COVID-19. Study at large: Acute and convalescent COVID-19 samples came from the United States, Italy and Spain.

Repertoires were generated with immunoSEQ multiplex PCR, while TCRdb's copy carries only in-frame clones and drops some. The sample shows 300,000 to 350,000 clones, 87% of them seen only once. Germline V gives CDR1 SGDLS, CDR2 YYNGEE. This CDR3 spans 15 amino acids. With V trimmed by 3 bases and J by 9 bases, 9 bases remained unmatched. This clonotype was sampled from a man between 18 and 29 years old with active or convalescent COVID-19. The chain carries TRBV9 and TRBJ2-1; TRBD2 matches 10 bases. The sample taken for sequencing was peripheral blood. The CDR3 loop is CASSEGSSGSAEQFF. Here the CDR3 DNA reads TGTGCCAGCAGCGAGGGGTCTAGCGGGAGTGCTGAGCAGTTCTTC.